This T cell receptor beta chain is drawn from a study of blood T cells in healthy people across ages. General study results and limits: TCR beta diversity correlated strongly with naive T cell percentage.

This CDR3 is 16 amino acids long. The V gene's germline CDR1 is DFQATT and CDR2 SNEGSKA (reference sequence). V was trimmed by 0 bases and J by 4 bases, leaving 18 bases between them. The use of a sample-barcoded 5' primer and a J-beta primer mix characterized a second PCR of about 7 to 12 cycles. The authors tagged each cDNA molecule using a template-switch adaptor with 12 random nucleotides. TCRdb analysed the 5' RACE reads with MiXCR anew, one entry per CDR3 protein. The table lists roughly 1,300,000 distinct CDR3 sequences, around 59% of them singletons. On this clonotype: What it binds is not known.

The sequence was collected from a man aged 18 to 29 in good health. Sequencing used blood. The genes are TRBV20-1 and TRBJ2-5, with D possibly matching TRBD1 (5 bases). CDR3 nucleotides: TGCAGTGCTAGAGATCTTCAAGGGGATTTCAGAGAGACCCAGTACTTC. Translating it yields CSARDLQGDFRETQYF.